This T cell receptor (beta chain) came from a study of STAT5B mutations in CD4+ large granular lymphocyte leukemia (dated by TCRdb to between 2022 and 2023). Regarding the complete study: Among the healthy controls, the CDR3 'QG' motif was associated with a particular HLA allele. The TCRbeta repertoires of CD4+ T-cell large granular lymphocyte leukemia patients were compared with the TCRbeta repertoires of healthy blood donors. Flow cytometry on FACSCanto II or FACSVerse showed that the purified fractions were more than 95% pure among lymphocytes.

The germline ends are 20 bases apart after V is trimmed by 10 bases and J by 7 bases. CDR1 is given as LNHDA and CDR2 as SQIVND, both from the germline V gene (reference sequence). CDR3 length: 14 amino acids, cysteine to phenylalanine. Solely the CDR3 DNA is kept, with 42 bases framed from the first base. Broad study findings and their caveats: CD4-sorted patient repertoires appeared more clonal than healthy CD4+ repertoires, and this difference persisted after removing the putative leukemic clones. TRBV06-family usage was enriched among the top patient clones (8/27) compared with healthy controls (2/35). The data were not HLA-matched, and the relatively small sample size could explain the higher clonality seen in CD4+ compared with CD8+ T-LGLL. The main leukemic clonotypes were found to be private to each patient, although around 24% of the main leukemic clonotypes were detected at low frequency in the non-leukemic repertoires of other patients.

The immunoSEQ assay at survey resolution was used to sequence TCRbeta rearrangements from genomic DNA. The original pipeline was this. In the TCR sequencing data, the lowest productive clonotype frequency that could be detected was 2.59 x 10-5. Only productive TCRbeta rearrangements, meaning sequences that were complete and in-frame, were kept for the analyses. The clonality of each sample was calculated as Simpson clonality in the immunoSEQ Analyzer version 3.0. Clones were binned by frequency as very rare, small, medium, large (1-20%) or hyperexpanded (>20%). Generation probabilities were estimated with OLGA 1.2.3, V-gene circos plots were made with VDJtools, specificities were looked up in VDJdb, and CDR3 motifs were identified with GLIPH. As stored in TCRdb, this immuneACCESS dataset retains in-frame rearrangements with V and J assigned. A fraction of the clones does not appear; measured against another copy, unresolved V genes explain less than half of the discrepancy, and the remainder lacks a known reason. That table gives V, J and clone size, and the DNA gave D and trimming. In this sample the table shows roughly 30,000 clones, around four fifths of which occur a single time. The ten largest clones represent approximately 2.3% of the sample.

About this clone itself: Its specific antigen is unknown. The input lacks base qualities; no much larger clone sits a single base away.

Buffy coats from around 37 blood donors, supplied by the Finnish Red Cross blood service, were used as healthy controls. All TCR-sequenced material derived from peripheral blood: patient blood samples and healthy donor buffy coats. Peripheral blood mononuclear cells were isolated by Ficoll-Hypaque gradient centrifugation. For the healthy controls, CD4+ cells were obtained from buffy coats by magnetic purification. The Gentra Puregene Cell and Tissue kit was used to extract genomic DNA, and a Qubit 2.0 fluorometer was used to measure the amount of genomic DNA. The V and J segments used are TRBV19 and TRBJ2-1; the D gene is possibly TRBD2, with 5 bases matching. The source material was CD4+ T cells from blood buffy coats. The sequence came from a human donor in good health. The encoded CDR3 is CATNQVAGGNEQFF. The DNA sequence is TGTGCCACAAACCAAGTCGCCGGAGGAAATGAGCAGTTCTTC.